This TCR beta chain was identified in a study of blood T cell repertoires in COVID-19. The data were produced by immunoSEQ multiplex PCR, yet TCRdb's version contains in-frame clones alone and is incomplete. The profile shows 540,000 or so clones, about 88% of them singletons. CDR1 is SGHAT and CDR2 is FQNNGV in the germline V gene. The CDR3 consists of 15 residues. The junction had 6 bases not matched to a gene; V was cut back by 6 bases and J by 10 bases. The TCR sequence derives from a woman in her 50s with COVID-19, enrolled during active disease. The chain uses TRBV11-2 and TRBJ2-1; 16 bases are shared with TRBD2. The source material was peripheral blood. In nucleotides, the CDR3 is TGTGCCAGCAGTTTTGGGACTAGCGGGGGGGAGGAGCAGTTCTTC. Translating gives CASSFGTSGGEEQFF.